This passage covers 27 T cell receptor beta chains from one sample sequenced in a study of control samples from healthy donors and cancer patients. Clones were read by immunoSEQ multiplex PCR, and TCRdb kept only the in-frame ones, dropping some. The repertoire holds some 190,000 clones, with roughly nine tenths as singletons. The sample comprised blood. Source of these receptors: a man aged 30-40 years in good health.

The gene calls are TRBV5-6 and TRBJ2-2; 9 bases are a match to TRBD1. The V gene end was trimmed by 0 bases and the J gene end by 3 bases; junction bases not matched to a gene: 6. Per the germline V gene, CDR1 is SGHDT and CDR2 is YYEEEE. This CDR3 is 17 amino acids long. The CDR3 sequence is CASSLAGDRADTGELFF. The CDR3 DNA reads TGTGCCAGCAGCTTGGCCGGGGACAGGGCGGACACCGGGGAGCTGTTTTTT.

The CDR3 protein is CASSKSGSTDTQYF. In DNA, the CDR3 is TGTGCCAGTAGTAAATCGGGAAGCACAGATACGCAGTATTTT. V and J are TRBV19 and TRBJ2-3, with a possible D match to TRBD2 (5 bases). CDR3 length equals 14 residues. V was cut by 4 bases and J by 0 bases, with 8 bases left in between. Germline V gene data show CDR1 as LNHDA and CDR2 as SQIVND (reference sequence).

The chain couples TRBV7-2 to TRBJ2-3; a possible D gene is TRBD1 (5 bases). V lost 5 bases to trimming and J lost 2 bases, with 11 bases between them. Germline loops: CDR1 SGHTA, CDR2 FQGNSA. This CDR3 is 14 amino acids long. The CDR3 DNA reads TGTGCCAGCAGCAGGGGTCTTTACACAGATACGCAGTATTTT. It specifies CASSRGLYTDTQYF. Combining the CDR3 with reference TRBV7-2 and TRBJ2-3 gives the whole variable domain GAGVSQSPSNKVTEKGKDVELRCDPISGHTALYWYRQSLGQGLEFLIYFQGNSAPDKSGLPSDRFSAERTGGSVSTLTIQRTQQEDSAVYLCASSRGLYTDTQYFGPGTRLTVL.

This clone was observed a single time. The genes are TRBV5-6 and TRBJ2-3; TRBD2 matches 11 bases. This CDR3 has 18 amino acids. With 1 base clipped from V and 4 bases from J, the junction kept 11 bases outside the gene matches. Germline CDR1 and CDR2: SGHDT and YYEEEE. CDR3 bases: TGTGCCAGCAGCTTGCCCGCTCCCGGGACTAGCGGCCCAGATACGCAGTATTTT. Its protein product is CASSLPAPGTSGPDTQYF.

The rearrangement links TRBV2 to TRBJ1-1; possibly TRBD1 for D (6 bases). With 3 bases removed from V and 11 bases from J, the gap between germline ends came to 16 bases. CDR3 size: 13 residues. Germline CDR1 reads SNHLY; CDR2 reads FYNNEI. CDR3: CASSDNPAGVAFF. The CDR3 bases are TGTGCCAGCAGTGATAATCCGGCAGGGGTTGCTTTCTTT.

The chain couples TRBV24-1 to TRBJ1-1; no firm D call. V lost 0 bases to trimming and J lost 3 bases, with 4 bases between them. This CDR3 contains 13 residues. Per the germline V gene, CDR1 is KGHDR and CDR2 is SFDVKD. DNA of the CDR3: TGTGCCACCAGTGATTTGGGGGACACTGAAGCTTTCTTT. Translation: CATSDLGDTEAFF.

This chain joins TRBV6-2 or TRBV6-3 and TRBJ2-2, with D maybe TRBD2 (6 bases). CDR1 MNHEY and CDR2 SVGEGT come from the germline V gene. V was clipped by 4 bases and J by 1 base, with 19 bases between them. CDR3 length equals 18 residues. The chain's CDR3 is CASSSTTRMRVNTGELFF. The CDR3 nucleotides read TGTGCCAGCAGTTCCACGACTAGGATGCGGGTGAACACCGGGGAGCTGTTTTTT.

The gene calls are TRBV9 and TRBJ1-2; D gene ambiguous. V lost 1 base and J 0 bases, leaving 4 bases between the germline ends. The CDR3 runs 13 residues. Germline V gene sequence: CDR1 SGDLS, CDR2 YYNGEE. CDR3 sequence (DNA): TGTGCCAGCAGCGTAAGAGCTAACTATGGCTACACCTTC. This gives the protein CASSVRANYGYTF.

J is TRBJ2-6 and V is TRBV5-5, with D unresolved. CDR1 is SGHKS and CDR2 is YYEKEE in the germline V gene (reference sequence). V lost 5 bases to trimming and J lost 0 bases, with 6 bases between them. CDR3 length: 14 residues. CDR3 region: CASSSASGANVLTF. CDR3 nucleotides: TGTGCCAGCAGTTCAGCCTCTGGGGCCAACGTCCTGACTTTC.

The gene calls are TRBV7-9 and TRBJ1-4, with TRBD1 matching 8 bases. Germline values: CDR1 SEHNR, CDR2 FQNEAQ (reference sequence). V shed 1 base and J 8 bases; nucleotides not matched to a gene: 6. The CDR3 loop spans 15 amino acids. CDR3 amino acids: CASSLGGTGEEKLFF. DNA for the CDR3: TGTGCCAGCAGCTTAGGGGGGACAGGTGAAGAAAAACTGTTTTTT.

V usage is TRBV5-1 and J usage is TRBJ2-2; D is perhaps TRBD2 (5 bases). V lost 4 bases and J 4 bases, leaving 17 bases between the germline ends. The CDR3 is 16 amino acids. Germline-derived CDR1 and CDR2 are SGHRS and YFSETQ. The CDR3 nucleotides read TGCGCCAGCAGCCCTCGCCGGGAAACCAGCACCGGGGAGCTGTTTTTT. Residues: CASSPRRETSTGELFF.

This CDR3 reads CASSPGQYNEKLFF. Here the CDR3 DNA reads TGTGCCAGCTCACCGGGACAGTATAATGAAAAACTGTTTTTT. The chain combines TRBV18 with TRBJ1-4, with TRBD1 matching over 7 bases. There are 14 residues in the CDR3. Looked up from germline, CDR1 is KGHSH and CDR2 is LQKENI. V lost 3 bases and J lost 4; bases outside the gene matches: 2.

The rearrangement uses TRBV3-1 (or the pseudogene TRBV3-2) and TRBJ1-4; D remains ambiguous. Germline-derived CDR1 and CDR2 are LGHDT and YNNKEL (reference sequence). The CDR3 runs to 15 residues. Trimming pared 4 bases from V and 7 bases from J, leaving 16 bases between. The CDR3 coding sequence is TGTGCCAGCAGCCTACGACTTCCTGGGGTTGAAAAACTGTTTTTT. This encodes CASSLRLPGVEKLFF.

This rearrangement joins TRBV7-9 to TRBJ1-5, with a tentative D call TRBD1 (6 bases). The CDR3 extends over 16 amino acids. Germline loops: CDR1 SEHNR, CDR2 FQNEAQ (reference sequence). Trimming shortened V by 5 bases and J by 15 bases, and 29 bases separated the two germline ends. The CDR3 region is CASSLSGASGAGAWHF. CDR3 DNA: TGTGCCAGCAGCCTTAGTGGGGCGTCTGGGGCAGGGGCTTGGCATTTT.

The CDR3: CASSIQGAPPSGNTIYF. The CDR3 coding sequence is TGTGCCAGTAGTATACAAGGCGCTCCCCCCTCTGGAAACACCATATATTTT. This chain joins TRBV19 and TRBJ1-3; unclear D gene. Trimming stripped 2 bases from V and 0 bases from J, with 14 bases between. CDR1 LNHDA and CDR2 SQIVND come from the germline V gene (reference sequence). The CDR3 runs to 17 residues.

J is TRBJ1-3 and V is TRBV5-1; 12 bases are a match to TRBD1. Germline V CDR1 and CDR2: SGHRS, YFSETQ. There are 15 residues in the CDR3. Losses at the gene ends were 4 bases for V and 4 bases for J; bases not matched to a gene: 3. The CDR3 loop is CASSGTGGYGNTIYF. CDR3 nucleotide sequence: TGCGCCAGCAGCGGGACAGGGGGCTACGGAAACACCATATATTTT. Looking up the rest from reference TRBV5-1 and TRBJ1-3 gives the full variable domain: KAGVTQTPRYLIKTRGQQVTLSCSPISGHRSVSWYQQTPGQGLQFLFEYFSETQRNKGNFPGRFSGRQFSNSRSEMNVSTLELGDSALYLCASSGTGGYGNTIYFGEGSWLTVV.

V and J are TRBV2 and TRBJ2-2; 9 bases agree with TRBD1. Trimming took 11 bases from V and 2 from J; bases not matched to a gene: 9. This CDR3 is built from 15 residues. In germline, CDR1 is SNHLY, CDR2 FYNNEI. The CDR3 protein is CAVWDRDINTGELFF. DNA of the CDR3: TGTGCCGTTTGGGACAGGGACATTAACACCGGGGAGCTGTTTTTT.

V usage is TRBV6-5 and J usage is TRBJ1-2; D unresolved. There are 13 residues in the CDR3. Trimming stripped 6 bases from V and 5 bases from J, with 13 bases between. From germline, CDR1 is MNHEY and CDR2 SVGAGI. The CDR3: CASRFRTDYGYTF. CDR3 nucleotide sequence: TGTGCCAGCAGGTTTAGGACGGATTATGGCTACACCTTC.

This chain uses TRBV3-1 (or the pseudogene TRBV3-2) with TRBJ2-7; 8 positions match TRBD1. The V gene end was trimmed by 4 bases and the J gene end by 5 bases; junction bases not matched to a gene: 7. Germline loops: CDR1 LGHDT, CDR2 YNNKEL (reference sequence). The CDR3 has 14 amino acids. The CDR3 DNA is TGTGCCAGCAGCCGCGGACAGGGCACCCACGAGCAGTACTTC. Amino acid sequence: CASSRGQGTHEQYF.

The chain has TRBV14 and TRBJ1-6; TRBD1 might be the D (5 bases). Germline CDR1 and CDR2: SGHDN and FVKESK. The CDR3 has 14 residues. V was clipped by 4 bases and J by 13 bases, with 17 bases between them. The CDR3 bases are TGTGCCAGCAGCCCACCGGGACCCACCTGGCCCCTCCACTTT. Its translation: CASSPPGPTWPLHF. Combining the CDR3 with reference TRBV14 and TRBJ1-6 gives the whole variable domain EAGVTQFPSHSVIEKGQTVTLRCDPISGHDNLYWYRRVMGKEIKFLLHFVKESKQDESGMPNNRFLAERTGGTYSTLKVQPAELEDSGVYFCASSPPGPTWPLHFGNGTRLTVT.

CDR3 DNA: TGTGCCAGCAGTTACGAGGGAGGCTTTGAAGCTTTCTTT. Encoded protein: CASSYEGGFEAFF. The genes are TRBV6-5 and TRBJ1-1; no firm D call. CDR3 length: 13 residues. V was pared by 2 bases and J by 7 bases, with 11 bases between. Germline CDR1 is MNHEY and CDR2 is SVGAGI.

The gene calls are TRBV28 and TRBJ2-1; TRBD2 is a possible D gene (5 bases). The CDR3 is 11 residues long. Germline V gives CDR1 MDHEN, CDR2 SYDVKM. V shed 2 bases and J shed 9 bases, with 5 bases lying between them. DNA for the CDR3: TGTGCCAGCAGTTTACGGGGTGAGCAGTTCTTC. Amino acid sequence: CASSLRGEQFF.

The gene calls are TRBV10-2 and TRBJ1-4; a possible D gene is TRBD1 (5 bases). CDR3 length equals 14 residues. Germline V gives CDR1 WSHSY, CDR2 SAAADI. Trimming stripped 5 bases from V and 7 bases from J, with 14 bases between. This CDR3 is CASSRGDGGEKLFF. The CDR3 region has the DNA TGCGCCAGCAGTAGGGGAGACGGTGGTGAAAAACTGTTTTTT.

The CDR3 region is CASSPDRGNQPQHF. The CDR3 bases are TGTGCCAGTAGTCCGGACAGGGGTAATCAGCCCCAGCATTTT. The J gene is TRBJ1-5, the V gene TRBV19; 9 nucleotides align to TRBD1. CDR1 LNHDA and CDR2 SQIVND come from the germline V gene (reference sequence). J was trimmed by 4 bases and V by 5 bases; bases with no gene match: 3. The CDR3 has 14 residues.

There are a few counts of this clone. Here the CDR3 reads CASSTGYVHSGANVLTF. Written as DNA, the CDR3 is TGTGCCAGCAGTACAGGGTACGTACATTCTGGGGCCAACGTCCTGACTTTC. The chain links TRBV28 to TRBJ2-6; possibly TRBD1 for D (6 bases). The V end lost 5 bases, the J end lost 1 base, and 15 bases lay between the germline ends. The CDR3 has 17 residues. The germline gives CDR1 MDHEN, CDR2 SYDVKM. The full variable domain, in which reference TRBV28 and TRBJ2-6 provide the parts outside the CDR3, is DVKVTQSSRYLVKRTGEKVFLECVQDMDHENMFWYRQDPGLGLRLIYFSYDVKMKEKGDIPEGYSVSREKKERFSLILESASTNQTSMYLCASSTGYVHSGANVLTFGAGSRLTVL.

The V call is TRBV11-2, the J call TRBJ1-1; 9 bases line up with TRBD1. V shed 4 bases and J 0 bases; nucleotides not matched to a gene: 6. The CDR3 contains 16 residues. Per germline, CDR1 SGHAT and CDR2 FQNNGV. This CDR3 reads CASSSGTGSVNTEAFF. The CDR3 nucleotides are TGTGCCAGCAGCTCGGGGACAGGGTCCGTGAACACTGAAGCTTTCTTT.

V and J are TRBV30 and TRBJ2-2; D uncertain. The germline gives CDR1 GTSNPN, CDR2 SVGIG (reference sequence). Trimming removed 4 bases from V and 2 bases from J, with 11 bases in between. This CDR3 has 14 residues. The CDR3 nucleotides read TGTGCCTGGATAGGGCAGATTAACACCGGGGAGCTGTTTTTT. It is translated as CAWIGQINTGELFF.